The source of this T cell receptor beta chain is a study of blood T cell repertoires in COVID-19. TCRdb keeps only in-frame clones here, not all; method: immunoSEQ multiplex PCR. The sample shows a few hundred thousand clones, approximately 82% of them seen only once. CDR3 length: 13 amino acids. The germline CDR1 and CDR2 sequences are SGHTA and FQGTGA. V lost 5 bases, J lost 5 bases, and 2 bases stayed unmatched. Specimen: peripheral blood. The TCR comes from a man aged 25 to 40 who had recovered from COVID-19. This chain uses TRBV7-3 with TRBJ2-5; 10 bases are shared with TRBD2. The CDR3 coding sequence is TGTGCCAGCAGCCAGACTAGCGGGGAGACCCAGTACTTC. Encoded protein: CASSQTSGETQYF.